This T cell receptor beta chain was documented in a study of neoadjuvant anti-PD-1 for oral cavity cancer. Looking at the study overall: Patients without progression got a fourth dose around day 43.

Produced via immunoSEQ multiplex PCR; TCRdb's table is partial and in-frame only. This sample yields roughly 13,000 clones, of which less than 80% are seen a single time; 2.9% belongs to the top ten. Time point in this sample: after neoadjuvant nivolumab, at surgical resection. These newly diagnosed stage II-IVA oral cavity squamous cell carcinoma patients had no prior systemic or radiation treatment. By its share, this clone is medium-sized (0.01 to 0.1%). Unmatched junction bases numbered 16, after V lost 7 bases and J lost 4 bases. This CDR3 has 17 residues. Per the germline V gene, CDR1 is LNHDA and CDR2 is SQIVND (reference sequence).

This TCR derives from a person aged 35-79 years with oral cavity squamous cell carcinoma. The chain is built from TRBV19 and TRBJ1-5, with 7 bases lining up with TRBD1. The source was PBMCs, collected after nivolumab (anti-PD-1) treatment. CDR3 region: CASKGRQGLPINQPQHF. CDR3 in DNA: TGTGCCAGTAAGGGTCGACAGGGACTACCCATAAATCAGCCCCAGCATTTT.